The T cell receptor beta chain described here comes from a study of PD-1 blockade in classical Hodgkin lymphoma. Relapse was seen in all patients after autologous stem cell transplantation, and brentuximab vedotin exposure was variable. This CDR3 is 15 amino acids long. The ends were cut back, 5 bases at V and 1 base at J, with 14 bases in the middle. Germline V CDR1 and CDR2: SGHAT, FQNNGV. TCRdb's copy holds only in-frame clones and misses some; the assay was immunoSEQ multiplex PCR. The sample has about 97,000 clones, around 88% seen once. The sequencing here drew on peripheral blood mononuclear cells (PBMCs), taken before the second cycle of nivolumab. V gene TRBV11-2 combines with J gene TRBJ1-1; possibly TRBD1 for D (5 bases). This clonotype was sampled from a human donor with classical Hodgkin lymphoma. CDR3 loop: CASSGGTRANTEAFF. Written as DNA, the CDR3 is TGTGCCAGCAGCGGGGGGACGAGGGCGAACACTGAAGCTTTCTTT.